This TCR beta chain was retrieved from a study of blood T cell repertoires in COVID-19. Study details: From T cells, B-cell-depleted T cells, or PBMCs came the material, which was cDNA or gDNA.

The CDR3 is 14 amino acids. With V trimmed by 7 bases and J by 4 bases, 4 bases remained unmatched. From germline, CDR1 is MNHNY and CDR2 SVGAGI (reference sequence). Original methodology: Reference gene primer amplification gave estimated nucleated cell counts. TCRdb keeps only in-frame clones here, not all; method: immunoSEQ multiplex PCR. The V and J calls and clone size were taken over from that table, and D and trimming were inferred from the DNA. The table has about 240,000 clones, approximately 85% seen once; the top ten hold about 0.74%. The sample taken for sequencing was peripheral blood. The chain is built from TRBV6-6 and TRBJ2-1; 10 nucleotides line up with TRBD2. This receptor was obtained from a woman between 25 and 40 years old with acute or convalescent COVID-19. CDR3 DNA sequence: TGTGCCAGCATCGGGACTAGCGTATACAATGAGCAGTTCTTC. Translation gives CASIGTSVYNEQFF.